This T cell receptor beta chain was sequenced in a study of early T cells in non-severe SARS-CoV-2 infection. Study-level background: Unpaired chains resulted from sequencing bulk RNA of unsorted whole blood. Study findings and constraints: Anti-spike CD8 specificities were favored by VDJdb matching, whose results missed private and CD4 specificities.

Molecules of cDNA were individually given unique molecular identifiers that were attached to them. TCRdb re-derived calls from the 5' RACE reads in MiXCR, one entry per CDR3 protein. The sample has about 46,000 distinct CDR3 sequences, approximately 5.9% seen once. This clonotype has a count of ten or more. Its specificity is unknown. Trimming at V came to 2 bases and at J to 6 bases, leaving 13 bases not matched to a gene. Per germline, CDR1 SEHNR and CDR2 FQNEAQ (reference sequence). CDR3 length: 17 amino acids. This clonotype was sampled from an adult who was a healthcare worker with PCR-confirmed SARS-CoV-2 infection or an uninfected control (not recorded which). The sample was whole blood, taken at baseline. The V call is TRBV7-9, the J call TRBJ2-5; 9 bases are a match to TRBD2. CDR3 sequence: CASSLIPLAGSIQTQYF. As DNA, the CDR3 is TGTGCCAGCAGCTTAATCCCCCTAGCGGGAAGTATACAGACCCAGTACTTC.